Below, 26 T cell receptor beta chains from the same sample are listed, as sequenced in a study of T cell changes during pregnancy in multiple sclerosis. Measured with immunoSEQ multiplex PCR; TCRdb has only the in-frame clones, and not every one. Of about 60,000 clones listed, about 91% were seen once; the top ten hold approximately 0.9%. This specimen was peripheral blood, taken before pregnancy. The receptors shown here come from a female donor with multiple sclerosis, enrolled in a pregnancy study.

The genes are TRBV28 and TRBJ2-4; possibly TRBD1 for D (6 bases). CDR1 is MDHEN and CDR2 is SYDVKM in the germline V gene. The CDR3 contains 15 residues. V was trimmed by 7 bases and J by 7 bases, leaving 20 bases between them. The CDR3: CASMALQGSWNIQYF. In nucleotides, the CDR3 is TGTGCCAGCATGGCCCTCCAGGGGAGTTGGAACATTCAGTACTTC.

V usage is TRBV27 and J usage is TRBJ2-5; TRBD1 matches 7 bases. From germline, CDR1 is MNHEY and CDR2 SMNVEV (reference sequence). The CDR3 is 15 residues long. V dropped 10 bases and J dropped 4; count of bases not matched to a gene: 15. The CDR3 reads CAIPATGRNRETQYF. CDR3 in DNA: TGTGCCATCCCGGCGACAGGGAGAAATCGAGAGACCCAGTACTTC.

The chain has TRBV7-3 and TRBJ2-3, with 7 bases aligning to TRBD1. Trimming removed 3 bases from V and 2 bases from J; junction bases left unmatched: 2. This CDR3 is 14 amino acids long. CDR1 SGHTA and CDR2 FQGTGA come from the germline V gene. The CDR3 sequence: CASSLTGFTDTQYF. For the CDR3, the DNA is TGTGCCAGCAGCTTGACAGGGTTCACAGATACGCAGTATTTT.

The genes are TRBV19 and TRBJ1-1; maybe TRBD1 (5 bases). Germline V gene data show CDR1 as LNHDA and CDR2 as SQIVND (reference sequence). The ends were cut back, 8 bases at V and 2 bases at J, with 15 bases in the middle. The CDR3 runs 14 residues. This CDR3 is CASEAGPSNTEAFF. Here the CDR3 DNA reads TGTGCCAGTGAGGCAGGGCCCTCAAACACTGAAGCTTTCTTT.

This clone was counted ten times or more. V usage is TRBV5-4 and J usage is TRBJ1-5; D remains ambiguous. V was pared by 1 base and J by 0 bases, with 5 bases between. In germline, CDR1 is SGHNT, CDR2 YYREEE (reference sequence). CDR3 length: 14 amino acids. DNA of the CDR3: TGTGCCAGCAGCTTGAGCGGTAGCAATCAGCCCCAGCATTTT. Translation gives CASSLSGSNQPQHF.

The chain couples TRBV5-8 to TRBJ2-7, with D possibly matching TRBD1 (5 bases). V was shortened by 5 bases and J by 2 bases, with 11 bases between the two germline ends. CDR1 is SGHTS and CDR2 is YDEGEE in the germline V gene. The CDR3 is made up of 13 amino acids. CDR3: CASSYDSPYEQYF. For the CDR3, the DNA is TGTGCCAGCAGTTATGACAGCCCCTACGAGCAGTACTTC.

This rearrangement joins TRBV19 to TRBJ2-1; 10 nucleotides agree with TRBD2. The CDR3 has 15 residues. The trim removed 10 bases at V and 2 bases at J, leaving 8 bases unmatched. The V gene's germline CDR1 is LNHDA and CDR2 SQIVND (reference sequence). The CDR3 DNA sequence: TGTGCCACTTCCTTTAGCGGGGGGCCCTACAATGAGCAGTTCTTC. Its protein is CATSFSGGPYNEQFF.

Here the CDR3 reads CASSLGTGYGYTF. In nucleotides, the CDR3 is TGTGCCAGCAGCTTAGGGACAGGATATGGCTACACCTTC. The V gene is TRBV11-2, the J gene TRBJ1-2; 7 positions agree with TRBD1. Germline V lookup: CDR1 SGHAT, CDR2 FQNNGV. The V and J ends lost 1 base and 5 bases, in that order; junction bases with no gene match: 1. The CDR3 covers 13 residues. Complete variable domain (other parts from reference TRBV11-2 and TRBJ1-2): EAGVAQSPRYKIIEKRQSVAFWCNPISGHATLYWYQQILGQGPKLLIQFQNNGVVDDSQLPKDRFSAERLKGVDSTLKIQPAKLEDSAVYLCASSLGTGYGYTFGSGTRLTVV.

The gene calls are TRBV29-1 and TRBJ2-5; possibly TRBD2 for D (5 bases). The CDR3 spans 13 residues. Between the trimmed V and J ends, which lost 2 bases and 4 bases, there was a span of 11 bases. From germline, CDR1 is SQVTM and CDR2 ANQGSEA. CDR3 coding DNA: TGCAGCGTTGAATACGGGAACGGAGAGACCCAGTACTTC. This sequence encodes CSVEYGNGETQYF.

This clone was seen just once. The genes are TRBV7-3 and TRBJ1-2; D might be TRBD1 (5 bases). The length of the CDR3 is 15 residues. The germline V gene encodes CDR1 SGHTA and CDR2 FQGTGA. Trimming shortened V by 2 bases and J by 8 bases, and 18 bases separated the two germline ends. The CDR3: CASSLAPPQVGGYTF. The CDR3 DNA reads TGTGCCAGCAGCTTAGCCCCCCCACAGGTGGGAGGCTACACCTTC.

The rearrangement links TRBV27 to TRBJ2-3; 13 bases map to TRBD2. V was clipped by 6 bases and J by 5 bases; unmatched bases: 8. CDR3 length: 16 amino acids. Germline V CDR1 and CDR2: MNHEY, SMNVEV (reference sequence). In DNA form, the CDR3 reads TGTGCCAGCAGGGTACTGGGACTAGCGGGGCGAGATACGCAGTATTTT. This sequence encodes CASRVLGLAGRDTQYF.

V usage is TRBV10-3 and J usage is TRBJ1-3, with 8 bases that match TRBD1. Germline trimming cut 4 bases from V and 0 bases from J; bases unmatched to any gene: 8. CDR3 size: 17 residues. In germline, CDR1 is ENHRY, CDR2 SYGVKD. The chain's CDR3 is CAISGNPGGFSGNTIYF. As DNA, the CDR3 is TGTGCCATCAGTGGAAATCCAGGGGGCTTCTCTGGAAACACCATATATTTT.

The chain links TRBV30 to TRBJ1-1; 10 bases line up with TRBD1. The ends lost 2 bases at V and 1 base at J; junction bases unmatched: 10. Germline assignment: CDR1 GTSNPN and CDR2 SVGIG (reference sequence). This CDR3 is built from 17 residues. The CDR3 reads CAWSLRQGALTNTEAFF. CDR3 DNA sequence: TGTGCCTGGAGTTTGAGACAGGGGGCCCTGACGAACACTGAAGCTTTCTTT.

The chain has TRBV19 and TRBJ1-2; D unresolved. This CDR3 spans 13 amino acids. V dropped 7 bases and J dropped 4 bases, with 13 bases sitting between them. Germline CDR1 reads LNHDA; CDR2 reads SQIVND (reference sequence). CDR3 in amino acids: CASKRMVGYGYTF. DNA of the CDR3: TGTGCCAGTAAGAGGATGGTTGGCTATGGCTACACCTTC.

For the CDR3, the DNA is TGTGCCAGCCACACCACGGGAAGCAATCAGCCCCAGCATTTT. Translated: CASHTTGSNQPQHF. The V gene is TRBV6-1, the J gene TRBJ1-5; D unresolved. This CDR3 is built from 14 residues. V lost 8 bases, J lost 1 base, and 12 bases lay in between. CDR1 MNHNS and CDR2 SASEGT come from the germline V gene.

CDR3 residues: CASSMGDRYGYTF. The CDR3 DNA reads as TGTGCCAGTAGTATGGGGGACAGGTATGGCTACACCTTC. The J gene is TRBJ1-2, the V gene TRBV19; the match to TRBD1 covers 8 bases. The V gene's germline CDR1 is LNHDA and CDR2 SQIVND (reference sequence). There are 13 residues in the CDR3. V lost 3 bases, J lost 5 bases, and 2 bases stayed unmatched.

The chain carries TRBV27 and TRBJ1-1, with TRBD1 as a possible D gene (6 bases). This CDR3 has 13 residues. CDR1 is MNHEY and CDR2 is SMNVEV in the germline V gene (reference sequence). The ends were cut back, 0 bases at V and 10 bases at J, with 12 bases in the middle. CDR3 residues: CASSLSIGTPAFF. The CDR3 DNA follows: TGTGCCAGCAGTTTATCGATTGGGACACCAGCTTTCTTT.

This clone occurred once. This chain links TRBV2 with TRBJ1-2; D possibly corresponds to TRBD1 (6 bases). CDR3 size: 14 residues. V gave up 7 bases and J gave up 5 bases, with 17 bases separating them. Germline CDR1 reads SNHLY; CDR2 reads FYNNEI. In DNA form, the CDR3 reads TGTGCCAGCATAGTAAGGGGGGGGGCGTATGGCTACACCTTC. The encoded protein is CASIVRGGAYGYTF.

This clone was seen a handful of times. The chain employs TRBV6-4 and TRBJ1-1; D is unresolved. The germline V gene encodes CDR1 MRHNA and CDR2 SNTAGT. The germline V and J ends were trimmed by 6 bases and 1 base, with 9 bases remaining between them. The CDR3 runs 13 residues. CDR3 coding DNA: TGTGCCAGCAGGTCTGGAGAGAACACTGAAGCTTTCTTT. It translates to CASRSGENTEAFF.

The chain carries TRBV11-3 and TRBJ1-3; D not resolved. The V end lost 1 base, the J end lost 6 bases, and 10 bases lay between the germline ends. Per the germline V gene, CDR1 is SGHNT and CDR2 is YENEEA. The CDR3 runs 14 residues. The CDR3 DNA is TGTGCCAGCAGCTTAGTCGGGTGTATAAACACCATATATTTT. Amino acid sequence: CASSLVGCINTIYF.

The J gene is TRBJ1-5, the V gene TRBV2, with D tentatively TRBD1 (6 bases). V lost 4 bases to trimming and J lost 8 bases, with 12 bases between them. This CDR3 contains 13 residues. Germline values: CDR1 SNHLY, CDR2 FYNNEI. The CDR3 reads CASSAGEKKPQHF. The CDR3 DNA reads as TGTGCCAGCAGTGCAGGGGAGAAAAAGCCCCAGCATTTT.

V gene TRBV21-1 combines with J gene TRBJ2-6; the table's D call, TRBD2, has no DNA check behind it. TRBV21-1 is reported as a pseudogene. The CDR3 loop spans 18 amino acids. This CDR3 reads CASSKEKSRRSGANVLTF. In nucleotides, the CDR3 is TGTGCCAGCAGCAAGGAGAAGTCCCGTCGCTCTGGGGCCAACGTCCTGACTTTC.

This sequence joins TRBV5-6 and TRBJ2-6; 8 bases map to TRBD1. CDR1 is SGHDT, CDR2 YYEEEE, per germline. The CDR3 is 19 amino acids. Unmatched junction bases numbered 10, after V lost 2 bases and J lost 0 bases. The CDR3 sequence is CASSFPRTGYPSGANVLTF. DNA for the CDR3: TGTGCCAGCAGCTTCCCCCGGACAGGGTACCCCTCTGGGGCCAACGTCCTGACTTTC.

The CDR3 coding sequence is TGTGCCAGCAGCGCACTAGCGGGGGGGGGCACAGATACGCAGTATTTT. Its translation is CASSALAGGGTDTQYF. The chain recombines TRBV9 with TRBJ2-3; 13 nucleotides line up with TRBD2. With V trimmed by 3 bases and J by 1 base, 2 bases remained unmatched. The CDR3 runs to 16 residues. Per the germline V gene, CDR1 is SGDLS and CDR2 is YYNGEE.

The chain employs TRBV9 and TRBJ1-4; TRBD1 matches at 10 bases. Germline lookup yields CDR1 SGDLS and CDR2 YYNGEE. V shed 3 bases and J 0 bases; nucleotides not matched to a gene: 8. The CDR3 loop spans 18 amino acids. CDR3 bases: TGTGCCAGCAGCGCCGACAGGGGGCGGAATGCAACTAATGAAAAACTGTTTTTT. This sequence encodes CASSADRGRNATNEKLFF.

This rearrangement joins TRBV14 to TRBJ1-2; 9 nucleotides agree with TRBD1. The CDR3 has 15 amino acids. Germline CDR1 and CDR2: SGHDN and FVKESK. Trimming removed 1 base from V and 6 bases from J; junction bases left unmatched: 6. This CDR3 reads CASSQAGTGKNGYTF. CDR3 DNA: TGTGCCAGCAGCCAAGCGGGGACAGGGAAGAATGGCTACACCTTC.